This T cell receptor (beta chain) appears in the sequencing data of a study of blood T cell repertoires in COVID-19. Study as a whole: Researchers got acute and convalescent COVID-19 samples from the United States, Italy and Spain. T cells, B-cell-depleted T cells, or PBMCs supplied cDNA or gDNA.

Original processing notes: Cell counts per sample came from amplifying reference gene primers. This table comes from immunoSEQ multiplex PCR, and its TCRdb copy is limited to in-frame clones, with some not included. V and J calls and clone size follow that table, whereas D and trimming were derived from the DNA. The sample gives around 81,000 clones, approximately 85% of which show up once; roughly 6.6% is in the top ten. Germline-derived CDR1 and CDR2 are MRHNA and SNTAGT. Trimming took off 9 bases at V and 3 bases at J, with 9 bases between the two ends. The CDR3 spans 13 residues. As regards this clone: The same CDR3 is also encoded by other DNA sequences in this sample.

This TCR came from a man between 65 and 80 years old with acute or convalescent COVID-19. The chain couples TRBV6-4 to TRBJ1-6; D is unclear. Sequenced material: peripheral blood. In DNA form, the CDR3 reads TGTGCCAGTCGCCGGGACTATAATTCACCCCTCCACTTT. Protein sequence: CASRRDYNSPLHF.